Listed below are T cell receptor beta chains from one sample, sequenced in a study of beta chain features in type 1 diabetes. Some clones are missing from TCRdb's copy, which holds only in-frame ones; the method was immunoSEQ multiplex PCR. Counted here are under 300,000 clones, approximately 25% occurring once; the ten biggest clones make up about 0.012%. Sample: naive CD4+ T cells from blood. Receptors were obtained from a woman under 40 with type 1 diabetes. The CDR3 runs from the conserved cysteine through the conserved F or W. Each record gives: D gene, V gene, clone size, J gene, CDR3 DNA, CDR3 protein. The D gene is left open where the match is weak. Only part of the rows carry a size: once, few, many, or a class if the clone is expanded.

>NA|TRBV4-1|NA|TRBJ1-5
TGCGCCAGCAGCCAAGGACAGCCTCGCAATCAGCCCCAGCATTTT
CASSQGQPRNQPQHF
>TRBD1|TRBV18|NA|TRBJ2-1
TGTGCCAGCTCACTACCATCTGGACAGGATGAGCAGTTCTTC
CASSLPSGQDEQFF
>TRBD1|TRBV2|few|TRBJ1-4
TGTGCCAGCAGAGGGACAGCAAATGAAAAACTGTTTTTT
CASRGTANEKLFF
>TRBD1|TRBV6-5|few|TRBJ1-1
TGTGCCAGCAGTTACGCCAAGGGGGCTGCTTTCTTT
CASSYAKGAAFF
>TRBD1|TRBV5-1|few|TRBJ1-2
TGCGCCAGCCACTCACCCGGGACAGCCGAGAGGGGCTACACCTTC
CASHSPGTAERGYTF
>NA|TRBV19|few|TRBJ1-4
TGTGCCAGTACCAGGAGGACTAATGAAAAACTGTTTTTT
CASTRRTNEKLFF
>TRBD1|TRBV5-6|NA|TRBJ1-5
TGTGCCAGCAGCATCGGGACAGTCAATCAGCCCCAGCATTTT
CASSIGTVNQPQHF
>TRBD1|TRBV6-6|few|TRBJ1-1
TGTGCCAGCAGTTACTCGGGGGACAGGGGAGCTTTCTTT
CASSYSGDRGAFF
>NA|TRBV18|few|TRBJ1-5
TGTGCCAGCTCACCACCGGGGCAGGGAAATCAGCCCCAGCATTTT
CASSPPGQGNQPQHF
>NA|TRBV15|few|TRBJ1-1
TGTGCCACCAGCAGAGCGTCAGGAGGAAGGAAAGCTTTCTTT
CATSRASGGRKAFF
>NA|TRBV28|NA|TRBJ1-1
TGTGCCAGCAGTTCTTACAGGGCCGGCACTGAAGCTTTCTTT
CASSSYRAGTEAFF
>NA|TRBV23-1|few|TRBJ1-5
TGCGCCAGCAGTCAATCGGGTGTCGGGGGTTTGAGGCCCCAGCATTTT
CASSQSGVGGLRPQHF
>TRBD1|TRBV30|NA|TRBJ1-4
TGTGCCTGGAGTGTACCCGCAGGGGGAGAAAAACTGTTTTTT
CAWSVPAGGEKLFF
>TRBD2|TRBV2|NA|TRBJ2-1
TGTGCCAGCAGTGAGTATAGCGGGAGTATGAATGAGCAGTTCTTC
CASSEYSGSMNEQFF
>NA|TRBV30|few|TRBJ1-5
TGTGCCTGGAGTAAACAGGGCTTAAGCAATCAGCCCCAGCATTTT
CAWSKQGLSNQPQHF
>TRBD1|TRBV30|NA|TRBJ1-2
TGTGCCTGGACCCGACAGGGGAATGGCTACACCTTC
CAWTRQGNGYTF
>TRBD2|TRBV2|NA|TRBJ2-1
TGTGCCGATGGGAGGGACCCAGCGCACTACAATGAGCAGTTCTTC
CADGRDPAHYNEQFF
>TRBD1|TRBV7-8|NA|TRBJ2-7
TGTGCCAGCAGCTTAGCCGGGACAGCCTACGAGCAGTACTTC
CASSLAGTAYEQYF
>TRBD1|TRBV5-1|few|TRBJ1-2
TGCGCCAGCAGCTTGGAGGGACAGGGTGATGGCTACACCTTC
CASSLEGQGDGYTF
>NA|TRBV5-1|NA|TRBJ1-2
TGCGCCAGCAGCTTGGAGGCGGATGGCTACACCTTC
CASSLEADGYTF